This T cell receptor (beta chain) was sequenced for a study of beta chain features in type 1 diabetes. One heparinised draw of blood, averaging approximately 110 mL, came from each donor. This clone has a handful of counts. No antigen is known for it. All of the isolated RNA was reverse transcribed, so expressed TCRB transcripts were sequenced. Profiling relied on immunoSEQ multiplex PCR, and the TCRdb table lists in-frame clones only, not all of them. The data hold some 330,000 clones, with about 10% observed a single time. Whole-study findings and limits: Healthy donors had naive, central memory and Treg TCRB repertoires that appeared less similar than those seen among patients.

Looked up from germline, CDR1 is SGDLS and CDR2 is YYNGEE. Trimming removed 3 bases from V and 9 bases from J; junction bases left unmatched: 7. The CDR3 has 14 residues. The TCR originated in a woman in her thirties in good health. The chain recombines TRBV9 with TRBJ2-3, with 10 bases matching TRBD1. Sequenced sample: naive CD4+ T cells from blood. CDR3 region: CASSARDRGGTQYF. CDR3 DNA sequence: TGTGCCAGCAGCGCCCGGGACAGGGGAGGGACGCAGTATTTT.